This T cell receptor beta chain was captured in a study of T cell repertoires in cytomegalovirus infection. Across the study: Based on public TCR beta signatures, there were indications of CMV infection and of a matching HLA type.

MiXCR was run by TCRdb on the reads, yielding one entry per CDR3 protein. The repertoire holds about 480,000 distinct CDR3 sequences, with 33% as singletons. CDR3 length equals 13 residues. Germline CDR1 SQVTM, CDR2 ANQGSEA. The V and J ends lost 5 bases and 0 bases respectively, with 8 bases between them. Concerning this clonotype: Its target is unknown.

The chain combines TRBV29-1 with TRBJ1-3, with D perhaps matching TRBD1 (5 bases). This TCR derives from a human donor in good health (CMV status not recorded). Some clones in this sample may be carry-over from other donors' samples. The sequencing here drew on cultured PBMCs, taken from culture after CMV antigen stimulation. CDR3 DNA: TGCAGCGTTCGGCAGGGCTCTGGAAACACCATATATTTT. Translating gives CSVRQGSGNTIYF.